This T cell receptor (beta chain) was identified in a study of cytomegalovirus exposure and HLA in healthy donors. The CDR3 has 14 residues. Germline lookup yields CDR1 ENHRY and CDR2 SYGVKD. V shed 6 bases and J 5 bases; nucleotides not matched to a gene: 9. The primer mix had 60 Vbeta and 13 Jbeta primers. The data were produced by immunoSEQ multiplex PCR, yet TCRdb's version contains in-frame clones alone and is incomplete. This table holds roughly 190,000 clones, 70% to 80% found once. The sequencing sample was made of PBMCs. This sequence was found in a woman aged 50 to 60 in good health and CMV-seronegative. The chain combines TRBV10-3 with TRBJ1-2, with 7 bases identical to TRBD1. For the CDR3, the DNA is TGTGCCATCAGAGGGGGGACAGCAAAGTATGGCTACACCTTC. Protein product: CAIRGGTAKYGYTF.